The 5 T cell receptor beta chains below were found in one sample sequenced in a study of blood T cell repertoires in COVID-19. Here immunoSEQ multiplex PCR was the method, and the copy in TCRdb shows in-frame clones only, minus some. The table has about 380,000 clones, roughly four fifths seen once. Sequencing used peripheral blood. These receptors all come from a human donor with acute or convalescent COVID-19. The donor label of this sample is uncertain.

This clone was detected once. The J gene is TRBJ1-4, the V gene TRBV7-2; D is unresolved. The V and J ends lost 1 base and 5 bases respectively, with 11 bases between them. CDR1 is SGHTA and CDR2 is FQGNSA in the germline V gene. The CDR3 contains 15 residues. The CDR3: CASSLDPGSNEKLFF. The CDR3 nucleotides read TGTGCCAGCAGCTTAGATCCAGGATCGAATGAAAAACTGTTTTTT.

The chain is built from TRBV30 and TRBJ1-1; weak D call: TRBD1 (6 bases). The V gene's germline CDR1 is GTSNPN and CDR2 SVGIG (reference sequence). The V and J ends lost 3 bases and 3 bases respectively, with 11 bases between them. This CDR3 region has 13 residues. The CDR3 spells CAWRGHSYTEAFF. The CDR3 DNA is TGTGCCTGGAGGGGACACTCCTACACTGAAGCTTTCTTT.

The V gene is TRBV27, the J gene TRBJ1-1; no definite D call. Germline V gene data show CDR1 as MNHEY and CDR2 as SMNVEV (reference sequence). This CDR3 region has 14 residues. Trimming left V 3 bases short and J 1 base short, with 9 bases between. CDR3 region: CASSFNSKNTEAFF. CDR3 bases: TGTGCCAGCAGTTTTAACAGCAAGAACACTGAAGCTTTCTTT.

The chain carries TRBV5-1 and TRBJ2-3; 12 bases map to TRBD2. The V and J ends lost 1 base and 9 bases, in that order; junction bases with no gene match: 9. Germline values: CDR1 SGHRS, CDR2 YFSETQ. The CDR3 contains 16 residues. CDR3 region: CASSLSSSGGAGTQYF. CDR3 in DNA: TGCGCCAGCAGCTTGAGCTCTAGCGGGGGGGCAGGAACGCAGTATTTT.

V and J are TRBV3-1 (or the pseudogene TRBV3-2) and TRBJ1-6, with 8 bases identical to TRBD1. The trim removed 2 bases at V and 5 bases at J, leaving 5 bases unmatched. This CDR3 has 16 residues. Germline assignment: CDR1 LGHDT and CDR2 YNNKEL (reference sequence). In DNA, the CDR3 is TGTGCCAGCAGCCAATGGACAGGGCAGGATAATTCACCCCTCCACTTT. Amino acid sequence: CASSQWTGQDNSPLHF.